This T cell receptor beta chain comes out of a study of shared clonotypes between healthy human individuals. Study results and limitations: Several donors had 4% to 6.5% of their naive CD4 clonotypes in common.

The naive CD8 fraction comprised CD45RO-negative cells positively selected for CCR7 and excluded terminally differentiated effector memory CD45RA+ cells. CDR1 is MNHEY, CDR2 SMNVEV, per germline (reference sequence). This CDR3 comprises 12 residues. Trimming took 8 bases from V and 8 from J; bases not matched to a gene: 6. The test was conducted at deep level. Sorted-subset replicate PCR reactions contained approximately 190 ng DNA, corresponding to around 30,000 T cell genomes. Produced via immunoSEQ multiplex PCR; TCRdb's table is partial and in-frame only. The sample has roughly 890,000 clones; around 92% are singletons. Notes on this clone: Its antigen is undetermined.

This TCR derives from a man aged 25 to 40 in good health. This chain uses TRBV27 with TRBJ2-1; 7 positions agree with TRBD2. Sequencing was done on a sample of naive CD8+ T cells sorted from blood. DNA of the CDR3: TGTGCCAGCGTCGGACTAGGCGATGAGCAGTTCTTC. The encoded protein is CASVGLGDEQFF.